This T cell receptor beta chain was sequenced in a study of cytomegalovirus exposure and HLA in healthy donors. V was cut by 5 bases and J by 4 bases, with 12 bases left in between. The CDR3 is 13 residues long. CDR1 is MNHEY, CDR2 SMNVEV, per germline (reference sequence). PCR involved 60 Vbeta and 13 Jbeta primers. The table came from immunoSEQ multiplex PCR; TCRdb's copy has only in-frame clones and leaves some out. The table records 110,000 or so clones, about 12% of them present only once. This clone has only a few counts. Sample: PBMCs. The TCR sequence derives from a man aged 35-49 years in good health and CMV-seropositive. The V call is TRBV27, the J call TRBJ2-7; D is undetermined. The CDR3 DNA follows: TGTGCCAGCAGTCCCCAACGGGTTTACGAGCAGTACTTC. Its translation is CASSPQRVYEQYF.